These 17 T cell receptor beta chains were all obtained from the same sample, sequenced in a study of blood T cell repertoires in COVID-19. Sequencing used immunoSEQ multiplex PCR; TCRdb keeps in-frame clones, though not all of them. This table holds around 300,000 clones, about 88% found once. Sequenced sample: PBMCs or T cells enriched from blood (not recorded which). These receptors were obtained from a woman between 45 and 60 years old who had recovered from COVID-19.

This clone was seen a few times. This CDR3 reads CASSQDGQGSEQYF. CDR3 in DNA: TGCGCCAGCAGCCAAGATGGCCAGGGTTCCGAGCAGTACTTC. The chain employs TRBV4-3 and TRBJ2-7; D might be TRBD1 (5 bases). Trimming left V 0 bases short and J 6 bases short, with 12 bases between. There are 14 residues in the CDR3. In germline, CDR1 is LGHNA, CDR2 YSLEER.

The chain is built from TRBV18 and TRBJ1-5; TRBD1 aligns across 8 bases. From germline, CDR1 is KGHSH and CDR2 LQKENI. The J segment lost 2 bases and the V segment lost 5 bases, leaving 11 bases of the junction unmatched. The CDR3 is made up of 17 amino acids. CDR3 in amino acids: CASSVSAIQGGNQPQHF. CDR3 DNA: TGTGCCAGCTCAGTATCAGCAATACAGGGGGGCAATCAGCCCCAGCATTTT. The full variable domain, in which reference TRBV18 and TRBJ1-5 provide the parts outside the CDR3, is NAGVMQNPRHLVRRRGQEARLRCSPMKGHSHVYWYRQLPEEGLKFMVYLQKENIIDESGMPKERFSAEFPKEGPSILRIQQVVRGDSAAYFCASSVSAIQGGNQPQHFGDGTRLSIL.

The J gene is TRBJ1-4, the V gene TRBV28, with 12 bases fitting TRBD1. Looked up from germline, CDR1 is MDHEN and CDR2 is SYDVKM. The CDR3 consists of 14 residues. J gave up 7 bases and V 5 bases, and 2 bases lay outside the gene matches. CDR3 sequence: CASSRDRGLEKLFF. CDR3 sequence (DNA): TGTGCCAGCAGTCGGGACAGGGGGCTTGAAAAACTGTTTTTT.

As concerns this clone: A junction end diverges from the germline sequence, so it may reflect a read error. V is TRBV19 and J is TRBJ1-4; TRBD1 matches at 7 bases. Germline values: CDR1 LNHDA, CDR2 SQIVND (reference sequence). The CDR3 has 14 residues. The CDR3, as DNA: TGTGCCAGCAGTAAGGGACAGCCGAATGAAAAACTGTTTTTT. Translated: CASSKGQPNEKLFF.

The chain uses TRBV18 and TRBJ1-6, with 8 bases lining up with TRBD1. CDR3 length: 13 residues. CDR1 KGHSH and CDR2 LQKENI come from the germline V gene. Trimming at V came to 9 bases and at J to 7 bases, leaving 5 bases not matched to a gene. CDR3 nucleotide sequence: TGTGCCAGTACCGGGACAGGCAATTCACCCCTCCACTTT. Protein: CASTGTGNSPLHF.

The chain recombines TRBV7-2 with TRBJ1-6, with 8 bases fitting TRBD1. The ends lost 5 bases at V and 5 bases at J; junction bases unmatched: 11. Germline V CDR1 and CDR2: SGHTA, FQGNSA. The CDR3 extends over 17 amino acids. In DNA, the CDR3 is TGTGCCAGCAGCACCCGGGACAGGATGAACAATAATTCACCCCTCCACTTT. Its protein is CASSTRDRMNNNSPLHF.

For the CDR3, the DNA is TGTGCCAGTAGTATCTTAGGCCCGGGCACTGAAGCTTTCTTT. Its protein product is CASSILGPGTEAFF. V gene TRBV19 combines with J gene TRBJ1-1; no clear D gene. CDR3 length: 14 amino acids. From germline, CDR1 is LNHDA and CDR2 SQIVND (reference sequence). V gave up 3 bases and J gave up 4 bases, with 12 bases separating them.

As DNA, the CDR3 is TGTGCCAGCACGGGGGTACCGGGAGGGCCGCGTAATGAGCAGTTCTTC. Its protein is CASTGVPGGPRNEQFF. The gene calls are TRBV7-2 and TRBJ2-1, with 8 bases lining up with TRBD2. Unmatched junction bases numbered 15, after V lost 7 bases and J lost 7 bases. Germline V gene sequence: CDR1 SGHTA, CDR2 FQGNSA. The CDR3 consists of 16 residues. The full variable domain, with the rest looked up from reference TRBV7-2 and TRBJ2-1, is GAGVSQSPSNKVTEKGKDVELRCDPISGHTALYWYRQSLGQGLEFLIYFQGNSAPDKSGLPSDRFSAERTGGSVSTLTIQRTQQEDSAVYLCASTGVPGGPRNEQFFGPGTRLTVL.

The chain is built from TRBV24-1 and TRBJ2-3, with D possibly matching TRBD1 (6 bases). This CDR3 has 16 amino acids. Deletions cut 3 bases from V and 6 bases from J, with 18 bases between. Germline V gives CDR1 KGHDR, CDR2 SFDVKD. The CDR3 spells CATSDPTPGQIDTQYF. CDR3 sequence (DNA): TGTGCCACCAGTGATCCAACACCCGGACAGATTGATACGCAGTATTTT.

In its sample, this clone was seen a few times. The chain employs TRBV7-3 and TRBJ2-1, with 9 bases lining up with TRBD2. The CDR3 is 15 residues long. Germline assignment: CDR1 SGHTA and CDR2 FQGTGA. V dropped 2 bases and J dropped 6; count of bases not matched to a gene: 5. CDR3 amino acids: CASSLEAGGPNEQFF. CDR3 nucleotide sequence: TGTGCCAGCAGCTTAGAGGCGGGAGGGCCCAATGAGCAGTTCTTC.

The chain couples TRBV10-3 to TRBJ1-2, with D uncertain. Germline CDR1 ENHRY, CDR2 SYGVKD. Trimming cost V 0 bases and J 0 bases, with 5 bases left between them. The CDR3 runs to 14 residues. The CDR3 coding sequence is TGTGCCATCAGTGAGTCTGGCACTAACTATGGCTACACCTTC. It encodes CAISESGTNYGYTF.

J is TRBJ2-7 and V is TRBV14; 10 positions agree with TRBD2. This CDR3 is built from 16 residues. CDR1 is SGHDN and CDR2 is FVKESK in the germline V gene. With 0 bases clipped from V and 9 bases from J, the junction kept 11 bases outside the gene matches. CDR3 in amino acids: CASSQDWLAGERSQYF. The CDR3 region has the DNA TGTGCCAGCAGCCAAGATTGGCTAGCGGGAGAAAGGTCGCAGTACTTC. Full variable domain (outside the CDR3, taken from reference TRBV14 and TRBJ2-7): EAGVTQFPSHSVIEKGQTVTLRCDPISGHDNLYWYRRVMGKEIKFLLHFVKESKQDESGMPNNRFLAERTGGTYSTLKVQPAELEDSGVYFCASSQDWLAGERSQYFGPGTRLTVT.

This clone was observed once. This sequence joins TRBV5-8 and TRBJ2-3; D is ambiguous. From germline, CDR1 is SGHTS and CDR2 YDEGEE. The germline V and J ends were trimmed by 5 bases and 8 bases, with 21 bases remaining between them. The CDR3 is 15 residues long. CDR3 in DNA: TGTGCCAGCAGTCTAAAATTTCGTTCGTCGTCTACGCAGTATTTT. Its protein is CASSLKFRSSSTQYF.

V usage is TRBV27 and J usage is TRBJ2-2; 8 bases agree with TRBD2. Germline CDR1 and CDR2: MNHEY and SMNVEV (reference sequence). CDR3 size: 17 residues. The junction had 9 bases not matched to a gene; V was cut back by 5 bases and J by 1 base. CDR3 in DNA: TGTGCCAGCAGTCCCCGGGGTAGCGGGATGAACACCGGGGAGCTGTTTTTT. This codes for CASSPRGSGMNTGELFF.

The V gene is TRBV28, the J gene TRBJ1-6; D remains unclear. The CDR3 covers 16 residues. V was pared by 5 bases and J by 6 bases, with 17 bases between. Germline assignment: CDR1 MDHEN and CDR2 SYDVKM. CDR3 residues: CASSRGPAILNSPLHF. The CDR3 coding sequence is TGTGCCAGCAGTCGAGGCCCAGCCATCCTTAATTCACCCCTCCACTTT. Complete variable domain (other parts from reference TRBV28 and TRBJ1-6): DVKVTQSSRYLVKRTGEKVFLECVQDMDHENMFWYRQDPGLGLRLIYFSYDVKMKEKGDIPEGYSVSREKKERFSLILESASTNQTSMYLCASSRGPAILNSPLHFGNGTRLTVT.

The chain's CDR3 is CASRGGTGSFF. The CDR3 DNA reads as TGTGCCAGCAGGGGGGGGACAGGGAGTTTTTTT. The chain combines TRBV6-5 with TRBJ1-4, with 9 bases identical to TRBD1. Trimming removed 6 bases from V and 17 bases from J; junction bases left unmatched: 7. Looked up from germline, CDR1 is MNHEY and CDR2 is SVGAGI. There are 11 residues in the CDR3.

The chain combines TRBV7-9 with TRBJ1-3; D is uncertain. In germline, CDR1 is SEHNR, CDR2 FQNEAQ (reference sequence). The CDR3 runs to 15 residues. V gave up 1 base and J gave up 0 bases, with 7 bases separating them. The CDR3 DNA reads TGTGCCAGCAGCTTAGTGGCAGACTCTGGAAACACCATATATTTT. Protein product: CASSLVADSGNTIYF.